This TCR beta chain was documented in a study of cytomegalovirus exposure and HLA in healthy donors. Study-level information: In a previous analysis, about 100 million unique TCR beta sequences were found from 150 million to 200 million T cells. Early release data held approximately 81 million unique TCRs from HLA-typed donors. Findings of the study overall: The likely origin of a cluster of highly shared sequence variants was a sequencing artifact. In a later analysis, across HLA loci, associated TCR counts were highest for DRB1, lowest for HLA-C.

This clone was detected only a few times. Its antigen is currently unknown. PCR involved 60 Vbeta and 13 Jbeta primers. The method was immunoSEQ multiplex PCR; TCRdb's version includes in-frame clones alone and lacks a portion of them. This sample has fewer than 250,000 clones, with 76% found just once. Trimming left V 2 bases short and J 2 bases short, with 6 bases between. Germline lookup yields CDR1 ENHRY and CDR2 SYGVKD. The CDR3 consists of 13 residues. The rearrangement links TRBV10-3 to TRBJ1-2, with D unresolved. Sequences were obtained from PBMCs. The receptor was derived from a man aged 18 to 29 in good health and CMV-seronegative. This CDR3 is CAISENTNYGYTF. The CDR3 DNA is TGTGCCATCAGTGAGAACACGAACTATGGCTACACCTTC.